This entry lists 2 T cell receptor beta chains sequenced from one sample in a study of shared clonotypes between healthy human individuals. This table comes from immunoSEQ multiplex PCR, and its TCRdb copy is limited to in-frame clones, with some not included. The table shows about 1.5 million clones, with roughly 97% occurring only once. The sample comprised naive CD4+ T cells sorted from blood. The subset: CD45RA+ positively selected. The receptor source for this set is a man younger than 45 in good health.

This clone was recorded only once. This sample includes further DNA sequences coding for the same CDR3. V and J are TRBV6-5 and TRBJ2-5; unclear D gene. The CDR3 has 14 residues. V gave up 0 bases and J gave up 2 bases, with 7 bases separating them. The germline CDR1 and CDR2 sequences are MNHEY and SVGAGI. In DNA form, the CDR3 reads TGTGCCAGCAGTTACTCGATAGGTCAAGAGACCCAGTACTTC. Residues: CASSYSIGQETQYF.

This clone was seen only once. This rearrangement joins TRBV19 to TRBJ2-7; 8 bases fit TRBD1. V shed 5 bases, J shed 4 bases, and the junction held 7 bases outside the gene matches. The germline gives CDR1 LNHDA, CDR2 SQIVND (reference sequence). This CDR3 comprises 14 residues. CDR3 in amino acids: CASSFGQGEYEQYF. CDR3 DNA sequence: TGTGCCAGTAGTTTTGGACAGGGTGAATACGAGCAGTACTTC.